Described below is a single T cell receptor (beta chain) sequence and its context. Additional DNA sequences in this sample encode the identical CDR3. Method: immunoSEQ multiplex PCR; TCRdb's copy keeps in-frame clones and lacks some. The sample holds 250,000 to 300,000 clones; roughly 93% are singletons and the top ten take about 2%. This specimen comes from a study of blood T cell repertoires in COVID-19. Study in general: From T cells, B-cell-depleted T cells, or PBMCs came the material, which was cDNA or gDNA.

Germline V CDR1 and CDR2: SGDLS, YYNGEE. Trimming took off 0 bases at V and 2 bases at J, with 5 bases between the two ends. The length of the CDR3 is 13 residues. Source material: PBMCs or T cells enriched from blood (not recorded which). This sequence was found in a woman aged 40-49 years with acute COVID-19. The chain uses TRBV9 and TRBJ1-2; no definite D call. The CDR3 is CASSVAQNYGYTF. CDR3 coding DNA: TGTGCCAGCAGCGTAGCGCAGAACTATGGCTACACCTTC.